Presented here are 17 T cell receptor beta chains from one specimen sequenced in a study of cytomegalovirus exposure and HLA in healthy donors. The primer mix had 60 Vbeta and 13 Jbeta primers. Some clones are missing from TCRdb's copy, which holds only in-frame ones; the method was immunoSEQ multiplex PCR. The sample records 75,000 to 90,000 clones, about 9.4% being singletons. The specimen was PBMCs. The receptors stem from a man in his 60s in good health and CMV-seropositive.

This clone was seen more than once but under ten times. The chain recombines TRBV6-5 with TRBJ1-1, with 7 bases that match TRBD1. After removal of 5 bases from V and 0 bases from J, the junction contained 3 bases not matched to a gene. The CDR3 is 14 amino acids. CDR1 MNHEY and CDR2 SVGAGI come from the germline V gene. The CDR3 spells CASSGTALNTEAFF. The CDR3, as DNA: TGTGCCAGCAGTGGGACAGCTCTGAACACTGAAGCTTTCTTT.

This clone was counted between two and nine times. The chain has TRBV5-6 and TRBJ2-7; 7 bases fit TRBD2. There are 13 residues in the CDR3. V dropped 6 bases and J dropped 2; count of bases not matched to a gene: 5. Germline values: CDR1 SGHDT, CDR2 YYEEEE. CDR3 in DNA: TGTGCCAGCACCCAGGGAGGGGCCTACGAGCAGTACGTC. It translates to CASTQGGAYEQYV.

The V call is TRBV30, the J call TRBJ2-7, with 8 bases matching TRBD1. The CDR3 sequence is 11 residues long. The J segment lost 9 bases and the V segment lost 5 bases, leaving 6 bases of the junction unmatched. CDR1 GTSNPN and CDR2 SVGIG come from the germline V gene (reference sequence). CDR3 sequence reads: CAWGTGSVQYF. The DNA for the CDR3 is TGTGCCTGGGGGACAGGTTCGGTGCAGTACTTC. Drawing the rest from reference TRBV30 and TRBJ2-7, the complete variable domain is SQTIHQWPATLVQPVGSPLSLECTVEGTSNPNLYWYRQAAGRGLQLLFYSVGIGQISSEVPQNLSASRPQDRQFILSSKKLLLSDSGFYLCAWGTGSVQYFGPGTRLTVT.

The sample holds a few counts of this clone. V gene TRBV18 combines with J gene TRBJ2-2; no clear D gene. CDR1 and CDR2 (germline): KGHSH, LQKENI. This CDR3 is built from 15 residues. V shed 3 bases and J shed 0 bases, with 8 bases lying between them. The CDR3 reads CASSPLKSNTGELFF. CDR3 DNA sequence: TGTGCCAGCTCACCCTTAAAATCGAACACCGGGGAGCTGTTTTTT.

V and J are TRBV7-8 and TRBJ1-1; D perhaps matches TRBD1 (5 bases). Trimming pared 0 bases from V and 1 base from J, leaving 6 bases between. CDR3 size: 14 residues. Germline V gives CDR1 SGHVS, CDR2 FQNEAQ. This CDR3 is CASSLARGNTEAFF. The CDR3 bases are TGTGCCAGCAGCTTAGCTAGGGGGAACACTGAAGCTTTCTTT. The complete variable domain, with remaining parts taken from reference TRBV7-8 and TRBJ1-1, reads GAGVSQSPRYKVAKRGQDVALRCDPISGHVSLFWYQQALGQGPEFLTYFQNEAQLDKSGLPSDRFFAERPEGSVSTLKIQRTQQEDSAVYLCASSLARGNTEAFFGQGTRLTVV.

This clone was recorded a few times. The CDR3 spells CASSLSEGGTEAFF. The CDR3 DNA reads TGTGCCAGCAGCTTATCAGAAGGGGGCACTGAAGCTTTCTTT. The rearrangement joins TRBV7-2 to TRBJ1-1, with TRBD1 as a possible D gene (6 bases). The V gene's germline CDR1 is SGHTA and CDR2 FQGNSA. Between the trimmed V and J ends, which lost 2 bases and 4 bases, there was a span of 11 bases. The CDR3 is 14 amino acids.

There are a few counts of this clone. This sequence joins TRBV5-1 and TRBJ2-3; D is perhaps TRBD1 (6 bases). CDR1 is SGHRS, CDR2 YFSETQ, per germline. The germline V and J ends were trimmed by 4 bases and 2 bases, with 11 bases remaining between them. This CDR3 comprises 14 residues. The chain's CDR3 is CASSAGTFTDTQYF. The CDR3 DNA sequence: TGCGCCAGCAGCGCCGGGACATTCACAGATACGCAGTATTTT.

This clone was observed a handful of times. The chain is built from TRBV5-1 and TRBJ2-1; TRBD2 is a possible D gene (5 bases). Germline CDR1 is SGHRS and CDR2 is YFSETQ. The ends were cut back, 0 bases at V and 8 bases at J, with 12 bases in the middle. The CDR3 has 14 residues. The CDR3 sequence is CASSLDPSSDEQFF. CDR3 nucleotide sequence: TGCGCCAGCAGCTTGGATCCTAGCAGCGATGAGCAGTTCTTC.

In its sample, this clone was seen a few times. V and J are TRBV10-3 and TRBJ1-4; 7 bases agree with TRBD1. The CDR3 sequence is 16 residues long. Germline V gene lookup returns CDR1 ENHRY and CDR2 SYGVKD. This CDR3 reads CAIYRGGQDPSEKLFF. CDR3 DNA sequence: TGTGCGATCTACCGGGGCGGACAGGACCCTAGTGAAAAACTGTTTTTT.

This clone has just a few counts. This chain joins TRBV5-6 and TRBJ2-2; weak D call: TRBD2 (6 bases). Trimming took 2 bases from V and 5 from J, leaving 13 bases between them. Germline assignment: CDR1 SGHDT and CDR2 YYEEEE. The CDR3 has 15 amino acids. CDR3 DNA sequence: TGTGCCAGCAGCTTCCCCAGCGGAGGGACCGGGGAGCTGTTTTTT. Its protein product is CASSFPSGGTGELFF.

The chain has TRBV27 and TRBJ1-5, with D possibly TRBD1 on 5 matching bases. The CDR3 runs to 15 residues. Trimming stripped 5 bases from V and 3 bases from J, with 14 bases between. Germline CDR1 reads MNHEY; CDR2 reads SMNVEV (reference sequence). As DNA, the CDR3 is TGTGCCAGCAGTCCAAGGGGAGGGCTCAATCAGCCCCAGCATTTT. It is translated as CASSPRGGLNQPQHF.

V and J are TRBV6-5 and TRBJ1-2, with 9 bases that match TRBD1. Germline CDR1 reads MNHEY; CDR2 reads SVGAGI. V dropped 0 bases and J dropped 4; count of bases not matched to a gene: 0. CDR3 size: 14 residues. The CDR3, as DNA: TGTGCCAGCAGTTACTCGGGACAGGGCTATGGCTACACCTTC. Its translation is CASSYSGQGYGYTF.

The J gene is TRBJ2-2, the V gene TRBV30, with no clear D. Per the germline V gene, CDR1 is GTSNPN and CDR2 is SVGIG (reference sequence). CDR3 length equals 12 residues. With 4 bases removed from V and 1 base from J, the gap between germline ends came to 4 bases. This CDR3 reads CAWNLNTGELFF. In DNA form, the CDR3 reads TGTGCCTGGAACTTGAACACCGGGGAGCTGTTTTTT.

This clone was counted ten times or more. This sample also contains other DNA sequences that code for the same CDR3. The chain links TRBV14 to TRBJ2-7; maybe TRBD1 (5 bases). This CDR3 has 14 amino acids. Germline CDR1 is SGHDN and CDR2 is FVKESK. Trimming stripped 0 bases from V and 4 bases from J, with 10 bases between. CDR3 loop: CASSQETAKYEQYF. The CDR3 DNA reads TGTGCCAGCAGCCAAGAGACAGCAAAATACGAGCAGTACTTC.

A note on this clone: One end of the junction is discordant with germline, which a read error may explain. The J gene is TRBJ1-2, the V gene TRBV29-1, with 7 bases lining up with TRBD1. Germline CDR1 SQVTM, CDR2 ANQGSEA. This CDR3 is 14 amino acids long. The CDR3 DNA sequence: TGCAGCGTCGAACCACAGGGGCAAGGATATGGCTACCCCTTC. It encodes CSVEPQGQGYGYPF.

This clone was seen more than once but under ten times. V is TRBV5-1 and J is TRBJ2-3; weak D call: TRBD2 (5 bases). Trimming shortened V by 0 bases and J by 1 base, and 9 bases separated the two germline ends. This CDR3 comprises 15 residues. Per germline, CDR1 SGHRS and CDR2 YFSETQ. The CDR3 reads CASSLAAGGTDTQYF. CDR3 bases: TGCGCCAGCAGCTTGGCCGCCGGGGGCACAGATACGCAGTATTTT.

The sample holds a few counts of this clone. V and J are TRBV9 and TRBJ2-1, with D maybe TRBD2 (5 bases). Deletions cut 0 bases from V and 6 bases from J, with 7 bases between. Germline assignment: CDR1 SGDLS and CDR2 YYNGEE. This CDR3 is 13 amino acids long. CDR3 amino acids: CASSVDLANEQFF. In DNA form, the CDR3 reads TGTGCCAGCAGCGTAGATCTAGCCAATGAGCAGTTCTTC.